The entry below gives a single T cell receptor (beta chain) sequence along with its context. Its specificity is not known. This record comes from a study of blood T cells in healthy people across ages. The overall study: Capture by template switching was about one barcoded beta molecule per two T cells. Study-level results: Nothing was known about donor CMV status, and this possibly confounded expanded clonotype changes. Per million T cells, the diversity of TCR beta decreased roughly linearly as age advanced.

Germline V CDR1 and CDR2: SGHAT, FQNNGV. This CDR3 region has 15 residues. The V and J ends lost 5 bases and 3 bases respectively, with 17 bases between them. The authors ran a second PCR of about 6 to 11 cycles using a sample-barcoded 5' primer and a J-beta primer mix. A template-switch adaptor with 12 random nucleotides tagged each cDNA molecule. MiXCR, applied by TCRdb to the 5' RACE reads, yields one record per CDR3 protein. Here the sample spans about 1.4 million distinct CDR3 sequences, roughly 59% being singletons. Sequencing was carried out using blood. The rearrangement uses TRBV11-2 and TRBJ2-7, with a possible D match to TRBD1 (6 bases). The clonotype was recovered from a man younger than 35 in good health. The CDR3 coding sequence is TGTGCCAGCAGCGCGAACAGGGTACTCCTCTACGAGCAGTACTTC. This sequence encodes CASSANRVLLYEQYF.